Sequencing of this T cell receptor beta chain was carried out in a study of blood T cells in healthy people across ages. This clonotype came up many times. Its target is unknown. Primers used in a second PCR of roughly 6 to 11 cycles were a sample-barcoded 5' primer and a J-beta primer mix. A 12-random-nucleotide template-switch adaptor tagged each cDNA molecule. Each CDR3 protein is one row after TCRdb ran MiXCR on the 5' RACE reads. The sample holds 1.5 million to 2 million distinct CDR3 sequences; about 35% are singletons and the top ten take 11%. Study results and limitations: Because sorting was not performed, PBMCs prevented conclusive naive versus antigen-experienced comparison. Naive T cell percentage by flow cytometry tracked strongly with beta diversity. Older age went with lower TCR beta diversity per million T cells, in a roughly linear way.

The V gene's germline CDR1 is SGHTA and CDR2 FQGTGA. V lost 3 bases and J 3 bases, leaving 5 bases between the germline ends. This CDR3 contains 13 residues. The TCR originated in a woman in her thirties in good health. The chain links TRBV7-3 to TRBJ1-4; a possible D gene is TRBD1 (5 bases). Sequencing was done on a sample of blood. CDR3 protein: CASSLGPNEKLFF. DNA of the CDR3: TGTGCCAGCAGCTTGGGACCTAATGAAAAACTGTTTTTT.